Listed here are 24 T cell receptor beta chains from one sample, sequenced in a study of blood T cell repertoires in COVID-19. Data came from immunoSEQ multiplex PCR; TCRdb stores just in-frame clones and leaves some out. The profile shows approximately 190,000 clones, roughly 82% of them singletons. Input material: PBMCs or T cells enriched from blood (not recorded which). The receptors derive from a woman between 55 and 75 years old with acute COVID-19.

The chain couples TRBV19 to TRBJ1-6; the match to TRBD1 covers 9 bases. Per germline, CDR1 LNHDA and CDR2 SQIVND (reference sequence). Trimming took 9 bases from V and 2 from J; bases not matched to a gene: 8. The CDR3 has 16 amino acids. The CDR3 loop is CASHNRDRAYNSPLHF. The DNA of the CDR3 is TGTGCCAGCCACAACCGGGACAGGGCCTATAATTCACCCCTCCACTTT.

This rearrangement joins TRBV7-9 to TRBJ2-5; D possibly corresponds to TRBD1 (6 bases). The CDR3 extends over 13 amino acids. Trimming removed 4 bases at V and 2 bases at J, with 8 bases between. Germline V gene sequence: CDR1 SEHNR, CDR2 FQNEAQ (reference sequence). The CDR3 sequence: CASSYGQQETQYF. CDR3 in DNA: TGTGCCAGCAGCTACGGACAGCAAGAGACCCAGTACTTC.

This chain joins TRBV18 and TRBJ2-2; 8 nucleotides line up with TRBD1. With V trimmed by 4 bases and J by 5 bases, 6 bases remained unmatched. The CDR3 runs 15 residues. CDR1 KGHSH and CDR2 LQKENI come from the germline V gene. CDR3: CASSLAGGSTGELFF. In nucleotides, the CDR3 is TGTGCCAGCTCACTGGCAGGGGGCTCGACCGGGGAGCTGTTTTTT.

The chain joins TRBV29-1 to TRBJ1-3; D is unclear. Between the trimmed V and J ends, which lost 6 bases and 3 bases, there was a span of 9 bases. Per germline, CDR1 SQVTM and CDR2 ANQGSEA. This CDR3 comprises 12 residues. DNA of the CDR3: TGCAGCGTACAGCTACTTGGAAACACCATATATTTT. Translation: CSVQLLGNTIYF.

The V call is TRBV18, the J call TRBJ1-1, with 7 bases matching TRBD1. The CDR3 consists of 13 residues. Germline V gene sequence: CDR1 KGHSH, CDR2 LQKENI. V gave up 4 bases and J gave up 6 bases; unmatched junction bases: 5. CDR3 bases: TGTGCCAGCTCACGCGACAGGGAGGCTGAAGCTTTCTTT. This encodes CASSRDREAEAFF.

The CDR3, as DNA: TGTGCCAGCAGCTTTGTATCGTTGAACACTGAAGCTTTCTTT. Translated: CASSFVSLNTEAFF. This rearrangement joins TRBV5-5 to TRBJ1-1; D unclear. Trimming took off 2 bases at V and 0 bases at J, with 8 bases between the two ends. The CDR3 length is 14 residues. Germline CDR1 is SGHKS and CDR2 is YYEKEE (reference sequence).

The chain is built from TRBV30 and TRBJ2-5; D is perhaps TRBD2 (5 bases). Germline V CDR1 and CDR2: GTSNPN, SVGIG (reference sequence). The CDR3 is made up of 11 amino acids. Trimming removed 1 base at V and 7 bases at J, with 7 bases between. The CDR3 sequence: CAWSGSGTQYF. The CDR3 coding sequence is TGTGCCTGGAGTGGAAGCGGGACCCAGTACTTC.

The genes are TRBV3-1 (or the pseudogene TRBV3-2) and TRBJ1-2; maybe TRBD1 (6 bases). The CDR3 contains 15 residues. The germline CDR1 and CDR2 sequences are LGHDT and YNNKEL (reference sequence). V lost 3 bases, J lost 6 bases, and 17 bases lay in between. As DNA, the CDR3 is TGTGCCAGCAGCCACCTACAGGGCGATATACATGGCTACACCTTC. This gives the protein CASSHLQGDIHGYTF.

This chain links TRBV10-1 with TRBJ1-1, with no clear D. Germline assignment: CDR1 WNHNN and CDR2 SYGVQD (reference sequence). CDR3 length equals 13 residues. V lost 1 base to trimming and J lost 1 base, with 4 bases between them. The chain's CDR3 is CASSEFKNTEAFF. In nucleotides, the CDR3 is TGCGCCAGCAGTGAGTTCAAGAACACTGAAGCTTTCTTT.

This clone was found a few times. This sequence joins TRBV10-3 and TRBJ1-2; TRBD1 is a possible D gene (6 bases). The CDR3 sequence is 13 residues long. CDR1 and CDR2 from the germline V gene are ENHRY and SYGVKD. Trimming cost V 2 bases and J 8 bases, with 12 bases left between them. The CDR3 DNA is TGTGCCATCAGTGAGGGGCAGGGGCTGGGCTACACCTTC. This encodes CAISEGQGLGYTF.

The chain recombines TRBV30 with TRBJ2-7, with D possibly TRBD2 on 6 matching bases. The V end lost 2 bases, the J end lost 0 bases, and 8 bases lay between the germline ends. The CDR3 is 13 amino acids. Germline CDR1 reads GTSNPN; CDR2 reads SVGIG (reference sequence). The CDR3 loop reads CAWSRGLSYEQYV. The CDR3, as DNA: TGTGCCTGGAGTAGGGGACTCTCCTACGAGCAGTACGTC.

V usage is TRBV4-3 and J usage is TRBJ2-2; TRBD2 matches 11 bases. V shed 2 bases and J 8 bases; nucleotides not matched to a gene: 4. Germline V CDR1 and CDR2: LGHNA, YSLEER. The CDR3 is 15 residues long. This CDR3 is CASSQQGTSGGELFF. The CDR3 DNA reads as TGCGCCAGCAGCCAACAAGGGACTAGCGGAGGGGAGCTGTTTTTT.

The chain links TRBV7-9 to TRBJ1-5; D is possibly TRBD1 (5 bases). Trimming took off 3 bases at V and 2 bases at J, with 20 bases between the two ends. The CDR3 runs to 18 residues. Germline V lookup: CDR1 SEHNR, CDR2 FQNEAQ (reference sequence). DNA for the CDR3: TGTGCCAGCAGCTTCTCAGGTGCAGGGTATTTGGGCAATCAGCCCCAGCATTTT. It is translated as CASSFSGAGYLGNQPQHF.

V is TRBV19 and J is TRBJ2-2; D ambiguous. The CDR3 has 12 amino acids. With 5 bases removed from V and 6 bases from J, the gap between germline ends came to 7 bases. Germline loops: CDR1 LNHDA, CDR2 SQIVND (reference sequence). DNA of the CDR3: TGTGCCAGTAGTCGTTCCGCCGGGGAGCTGTTTTTT. Amino acid sequence: CASSRSAGELFF. The full variable domain, in which reference TRBV19 and TRBJ2-2 provide the parts outside the CDR3, is DGGITQSPKYLFRKEGQNVTLSCEQNLNHDAMYWYRQDPGQGLRLIYYSQIVNDFQKGDIAEGYSVSREKKESFPLTVTSAQKNPTAFYLCASSRSAGELFFGEGSRLTVL.

This clone was picked up a small number of times. The chain has TRBV3-1 (or the pseudogene TRBV3-2) and TRBJ1-1, with no clear D. Germline CDR1 is LGHDT and CDR2 is YNNKEL (reference sequence). This CDR3 has 12 residues. Trimming removed 6 bases from V and 6 bases from J, with 11 bases in between. The CDR3, as DNA: TGTGCCAGCAGGAACGGGGAGGCTGAAGCTTTCTTT. This translates into CASRNGEAEAFF.

This chain uses TRBV28 with TRBJ1-2; D gene ambiguous. The CDR3 covers 13 residues. Germline CDR1 is MDHEN and CDR2 is SYDVKM. V shed 9 bases and J shed 0 bases, with 11 bases lying between them. CDR3 sequence (DNA): TGTGCCAGTCTTACGGGGACTAACTATGGCTACACCTTC. Translation gives CASLTGTNYGYTF.

This chain connects TRBV6-2 or TRBV6-3 to TRBJ1-6; possible D gene TRBD1, 6 bases. CDR1 and CDR2 (germline): MNHEY, SVGEGT. Trimming shortened V by 6 bases and J by 8 bases, and 17 bases separated the two germline ends. CDR3 length: 15 residues. The CDR3 here is CASSRGGARHSPLHF. The CDR3 nucleotides read TGTGCCAGCAGCCGTGGGGGGGCCCGTCATTCACCCCTCCACTTT.

This clone was observed a few times. The chain has TRBV10-3 and TRBJ1-1, with D tentatively TRBD1 (6 bases). V gave up 8 bases and J gave up 4 bases, with 17 bases separating them. Germline CDR1 reads ENHRY; CDR2 reads SYGVKD. The CDR3 is 14 residues long. The CDR3 spells CAIAPPGVVTEAFF. CDR3 in DNA: TGTGCCATCGCCCCCCCAGGGGTGGTCACTGAAGCTTTCTTT.

The rearrangement joins TRBV6-5 to TRBJ2-7; possibly TRBD1 for D (5 bases). This CDR3 comprises 15 residues. V was shortened by 7 bases and J by 1 base, with 17 bases between the two germline ends. Germline V gives CDR1 MNHEY, CDR2 SVGAGI. This chain's CDR3 is CASISNRAGSYEQYF. CDR3 nucleotides: TGTGCCAGCATCAGCAATCGGGCAGGGTCCTACGAGCAGTACTTC.

The chain combines TRBV6-6 with TRBJ2-1; 9 bases are a match to TRBD2. The CDR3 is 19 amino acids. CDR1 MNHNY and CDR2 SVGAGI come from the germline V gene (reference sequence). J was trimmed by 0 bases and V by 5 bases; bases with no gene match: 14. CDR3 nucleotides: TGTGCCAGCAGTCCCCCCGGGACTAGCTCGTCTAGCTCCTACAATGAGCAGTTCTTC. Amino acid sequence: CASSPPGTSSSSSYNEQFF.

This chain joins TRBV5-1 and TRBJ2-2; 7 bases fit TRBD1. CDR3 length equals 17 residues. Per the germline V gene, CDR1 is SGHRS and CDR2 is YFSETQ. V was clipped by 3 bases and J by 7 bases; unmatched bases: 15. CDR3 nucleotides: TGCGCCAGCAGCTGGGCCGTCGGACAGGTGCAACTCGGGGAGCTGTTTTTT. It yields the protein CASSWAVGQVQLGELFF.

The chain couples TRBV5-1 to TRBJ1-2, with a possible D match to TRBD1 (5 bases). Trimming left V 5 bases short and J 8 bases short, with 13 bases between. The germline V gene has CDR1 SGHRS and CDR2 YFSETQ. The CDR3 has 12 residues. CDR3 sequence (DNA): TGCGCCAGCAGTGGGCAGGGAATCGGCTACACCTTC. Residues: CASSGQGIGYTF.

The table lists this clone with a few counts. The chain recombines TRBV11-2 with TRBJ2-3; 11 bases match TRBD2. Germline-derived CDR1 and CDR2 are SGHAT and FQNNGV. The V and J ends lost 3 bases and 8 bases, in that order; junction bases with no gene match: 4. The CDR3 extends over 14 amino acids. The DNA of the CDR3 is TGTGCCAGCAGCTTCGGACTAGCGGGCAGTACGCAGTATTTT. Its protein is CASSFGLAGSTQYF.

This chain connects TRBV7-2 to TRBJ2-2, with D hard to call. V was shortened by 6 bases and J by 0 bases, with 14 bases between the two germline ends. Germline V gives CDR1 SGHTA, CDR2 FQGNSA. This CDR3 spans 16 amino acids. The CDR3 DNA is TGTGCCAGCAGTCGGAGCGCCCCCGCGAACACCGGGGAGCTGTTTTTT. The encoded protein is CASSRSAPANTGELFF.